This TCR beta chain was sequenced for a study of response to subunit inactivated influenza vaccine. Study-level points and caveats: T cells newly recruited by each seasonal influenza vaccination are few, the authors suggested.

The CDR3 spans 16 residues. Germline trimming cut 6 bases from V and 2 bases from J; bases unmatched to any gene: 9. Germline loops: CDR1 MNHEY, CDR2 SVGEGT. On this clonotype itself: Its antigen remains unknown.

TCRdb used MiXCR to reprocess the RT-PCR reads, holding one entry per CDR3 protein. The sample holds 500,000 to 600,000 distinct CDR3 sequences, 12% seen once. The origin of this receptor is a man aged 50 or older who received an inactivated influenza vaccine. The rearrangement uses TRBV6-2 or TRBV6-3 and TRBJ2-3; the match to TRBD2 covers 9 bases. The specimen comprised PBMCs from blood, sampled on the day of vaccination. The CDR3 coding sequence is TGTGCCAGCAGAAGAAGCGGGGGGTACTCCACAGATACGCAGTATTTT. Protein: CASRRSGGYSTDTQYF.